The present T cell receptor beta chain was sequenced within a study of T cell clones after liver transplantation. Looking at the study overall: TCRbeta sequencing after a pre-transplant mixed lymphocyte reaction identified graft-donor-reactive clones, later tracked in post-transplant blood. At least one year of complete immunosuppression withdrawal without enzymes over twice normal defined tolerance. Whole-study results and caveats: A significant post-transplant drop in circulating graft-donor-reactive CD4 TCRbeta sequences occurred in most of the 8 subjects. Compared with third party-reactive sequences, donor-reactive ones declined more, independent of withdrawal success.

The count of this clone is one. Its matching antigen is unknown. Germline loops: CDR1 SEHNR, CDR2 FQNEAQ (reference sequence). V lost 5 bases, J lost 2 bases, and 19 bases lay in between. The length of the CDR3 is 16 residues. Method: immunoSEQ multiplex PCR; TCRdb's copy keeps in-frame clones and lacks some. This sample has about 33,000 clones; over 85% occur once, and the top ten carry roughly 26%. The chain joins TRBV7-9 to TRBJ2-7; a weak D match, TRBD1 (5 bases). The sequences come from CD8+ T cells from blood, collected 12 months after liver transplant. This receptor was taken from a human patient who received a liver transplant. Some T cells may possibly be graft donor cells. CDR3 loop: CASSLPPDSPAYEQYF. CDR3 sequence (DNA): TGTGCCAGCAGCCTACCTCCCGACAGTCCAGCCTACGAGCAGTACTTC.